A single sample gave rise to the 32 T cell receptor beta chains below, sequenced in a study of cytomegalovirus exposure and HLA in healthy donors. Assay used: immunoSEQ multiplex PCR; TCRdb lists only in-frame clones, some missing. The sample consists of 70,000 or so clones, 94% of them appearing once. The sequencing sample was made of PBMCs. The source of these receptors is a man aged 18 to 29 in good health and CMV-seropositive.

The chain recombines TRBV5-6 with TRBJ2-5; TRBD1 might be the D (5 bases). Germline V gives CDR1 SGHDT, CDR2 YYEEEE. This CDR3 comprises 14 residues. The V gene lost 0 bases and the J gene lost 4 bases, with 10 bases spanning the gap. Here the CDR3 reads CASSLGGASETQYF. Written as DNA, the CDR3 is TGTGCCAGCAGCTTGGGTGGGGCGTCAGAGACCCAGTACTTC.

This sequence joins TRBV9 and TRBJ2-1, with 8 nucleotides matching TRBD2. The V and J ends lost 0 bases and 0 bases, in that order; junction bases with no gene match: 14. There are 20 residues in the CDR3. CDR1 SGDLS and CDR2 YYNGEE come from the germline V gene. The CDR3: CASSVGLSFGSGGSYNEQFF. CDR3 DNA: TGTGCCAGCAGCGTAGGTTTATCGTTTGGGAGCGGGGGCTCCTACAATGAGCAGTTCTTC.

This chain joins TRBV7-5 and TRBJ1-4; TRBD1 is taken as the D call from the table, unchecked against the DNA. TRBV7-5 counts as a pseudogene. The CDR3 extends over 14 amino acids. In nucleotides, the CDR3 is TGTGCCAGAAGCGCGGGACAGGGAGGCGAAAAACTGTTTTTT. Encoded protein: CARSAGQGGEKLFF.

The chain links TRBV29-1 to TRBJ1-1; TRBD1 matches 11 bases. CDR1 and CDR2 (germline): SQVTM, ANQGSEA. The CDR3 covers 14 residues. Trimming cost V 3 bases and J 7 bases; bases outside gene matches: 7. CDR3 nucleotides: TGCAGCGTTGACGGGACAGGGGGAGTCAGTGAAGCTTTCTTT. Its translation: CSVDGTGGVSEAFF.

CDR3 sequence reads: CASSVSPGGSYEQYF. The CDR3 DNA is TGTGCCAGCAGCGTATCCCCAGGCGGGAGCTACGAGCAGTACTTC. J is TRBJ2-7 and V is TRBV9, with 7 nucleotides matching TRBD2. Trimming at V came to 1 base and at J to 3 bases, leaving 7 bases not matched to a gene. The CDR3 is 15 amino acids. CDR1 and CDR2 (germline): SGDLS, YYNGEE. The full variable domain, rest sourced from reference TRBV9 and TRBJ2-7, is DSGVTQTPKHLITATGQRVTLRCSPRSGDLSVYWYQQSLDQGLQFLIQYYNGEERAKGNILERFSAQQFPDLHSELNLSSLELGDSALYFCASSVSPGGSYEQYFGPGTRLTVT.

This clone was found a few times. The rearrangement links TRBV4-1 to TRBJ1-5; D is ambiguous. CDR1 and CDR2 (germline): MGHRA, YSYEKL. This CDR3 is 15 amino acids long. Trimming took off 0 bases at V and 5 bases at J, with 11 bases between the two ends. The CDR3 is CASSQDSRADQPQHF. The CDR3 nucleotides read TGCGCCAGCAGCCAAGATTCGAGGGCCGATCAGCCCCAGCATTTT.

The chain recombines TRBV7-9 with TRBJ2-7; 9 bases align to TRBD1. The CDR3 extends over 15 amino acids. Germline values: CDR1 SEHNR, CDR2 FQNEAQ (reference sequence). V lost 7 bases and J lost 4; bases outside the gene matches: 11. This CDR3 reads CASTSTGTGRYEQYF. CDR3 bases: TGTGCCAGCACCTCCACAGGGACAGGGAGGTACGAGCAGTACTTC.

This chain links TRBV7-9 with TRBJ1-4; D call uncertain. The CDR3 is 12 amino acids. The germline V gene has CDR1 SEHNR and CDR2 FQNEAQ (reference sequence). V shed 1 base and J shed 16 bases, with 13 bases lying between them. CDR3 loop: CASSLGAGFSFF. CDR3 nucleotide sequence: TGTGCCAGCAGCTTAGGGGCAGGATTTTCGTTTTTT.

The rearrangement joins TRBV10-1 to TRBJ2-7; the match to TRBD2 covers 12 bases. The germline V gene has CDR1 WNHNN and CDR2 SYGVQD (reference sequence). This CDR3 comprises 14 residues. V dropped 4 bases and J dropped 2; count of bases not matched to a gene: 0. CDR3 in amino acids: CASSGTSGTYEQYF. The CDR3 nucleotides read TGCGCCAGCAGTGGGACTAGCGGGACCTACGAGCAGTACTTC.

The chain has TRBV6-6 and TRBJ1-5; 10 nucleotides line up with TRBD1. Germline CDR1 and CDR2: MNHNY and SVGAGI (reference sequence). V lost 5 bases and J lost 5; bases outside the gene matches: 3. CDR3 length equals 14 residues. In DNA, the CDR3 is TGTGCCAGCAGTAAAGGGACAGGGGATCAGCCCCAGCATTTT. It specifies CASSKGTGDQPQHF.

The V gene is TRBV9, the J gene TRBJ2-7; no clear D gene. V shed 4 bases and J shed 4 bases, with 12 bases lying between them. Germline-derived CDR1 and CDR2 are SGDLS and YYNGEE. The CDR3 is 13 amino acids. The CDR3 DNA sequence: TGTGCCAGCAGCTCCGAGACAAATTACGAGCAGTACTTC. It is translated as CASSSETNYEQYF. Complete variable domain (other parts from reference TRBV9 and TRBJ2-7): DSGVTQTPKHLITATGQRVTLRCSPRSGDLSVYWYQQSLDQGLQFLIQYYNGEERAKGNILERFSAQQFPDLHSELNLSSLELGDSALYFCASSSETNYEQYFGPGTRLTVT.

V and J are TRBV5-1 and TRBJ2-2; 7 bases fit TRBD1. The V gene's germline CDR1 is SGHRS and CDR2 YFSETQ. The CDR3 covers 16 residues. The trim removed 0 bases at V and 4 bases at J, leaving 6 bases unmatched. In DNA, the CDR3 is TGCGCCAGCAGCTTGGGGGTGACAGGGTTCACCGGGGAGCTGTTTTTT. It translates to CASSLGVTGFTGELFF.

The chain has TRBV6-1 and TRBJ1-5; 7 bases agree with TRBD1. The germline V gene has CDR1 MNHNS and CDR2 SASEGT. CDR3 size: 15 residues. J lost 2 bases, V lost 5 bases, and 6 bases had no gene match. The CDR3 loop is CASSPGGRRNQPQHF. The CDR3 DNA follows: TGTGCCAGCAGTCCAGGGGGTCGGCGCAATCAGCCCCAGCATTTT.

The rearrangement links TRBV5-1 to TRBJ2-3; 7 bases line up with TRBD1. The junction had 6 bases not matched to a gene; V was cut back by 5 bases and J by 0 bases. The CDR3 sequence is 15 residues long. Germline V gene data show CDR1 as SGHRS and CDR2 as YFSETQ. The DNA of the CDR3 is TGCGCCAGCAGTTCGGACAGGCGTAGCACAGATACGCAGTATTTT. Its protein product is CASSSDRRSTDTQYF. Looking up the rest from reference TRBV5-1 and TRBJ2-3 gives the full variable domain: KAGVTQTPRYLIKTRGQQVTLSCSPISGHRSVSWYQQTPGQGLQFLFEYFSETQRNKGNFPGRFSGRQFSNSRSEMNVSTLELGDSALYLCASSSDRRSTDTQYFGPGTRLTVL.

J is TRBJ1-5 and V is TRBV7-2; 8 nucleotides match TRBD1. Germline trimming cut 5 bases from V and 4 bases from J; bases unmatched to any gene: 4. The CDR3 covers 14 residues. Germline assignment: CDR1 SGHTA and CDR2 FQGNSA. CDR3 nucleotides: TGTGCCAGCAGCCGACAGGGGAATAATCAGCCCCAGCATTTT. Translated: CASSRQGNNQPQHF.

This chain connects TRBV9 to TRBJ2-1; D gene ambiguous. From germline, CDR1 is SGDLS and CDR2 YYNGEE. V lost 4 bases to trimming and J lost 7 bases, with 9 bases between them. The CDR3 has 12 residues. DNA of the CDR3: TGTGCCAGCAGCACCGGGTTGAATGAGCAGTTCTTC. This codes for CASSTGLNEQFF.

J is TRBJ2-7 and V is TRBV28, with TRBD2 matching 13 bases. The length of the CDR3 is 16 residues. V lost 3 bases to trimming and J lost 5 bases; unmatched junction nucleotides: 7. In germline, CDR1 is MDHEN, CDR2 SYDVKM. DNA for the CDR3: TGTGCCAGCAGTTTTGGACTAGCGGGAGTGATGCACGAGCAGTACTTC. Protein: CASSFGLAGVMHEQYF. The variable domain in full, completed from reference TRBV28 and TRBJ2-7, reads DVKVTQSSRYLVKRTGEKVFLECVQDMDHENMFWYRQDPGLGLRLIYFSYDVKMKEKGDIPEGYSVSREKKERFSLILESASTNQTSMYLCASSFGLAGVMHEQYFGPGTRLTVT.

J is TRBJ2-1 and V is TRBV14, with 14 positions matching TRBD2. The CDR3 has 17 residues. J lost 1 base, V lost 4 bases, and 3 bases had no gene match. Germline V gives CDR1 SGHDN, CDR2 FVKESK. In DNA form, the CDR3 reads TGTGCCAGCAGCCTGGGGACTAGCGGGGGTTCCTACAATGAGCAGTTCTTC. Translation: CASSLGTSGGSYNEQFF.

Worth noting for this clone: At one end the junction does not follow the germline gene, possibly because of a read error. This chain connects TRBV9 to TRBJ2-4; TRBD2 aligns across 8 bases. The CDR3 is 15 residues long. Germline V CDR1 and CDR2: SGDLS, YYNGEE. The CDR3 DNA reads TGTGCCAGCAGCGTAGAAGGACTAGCCCAAAACATTCAGTACTTC. Protein product: CASSVEGLAQNIQYF.

The V and J genes are TRBV28 and TRBJ1-4; 9 nucleotides agree with TRBD1. The germline V gene has CDR1 MDHEN and CDR2 SYDVKM. The length of the CDR3 is 15 residues. The ends lost 4 bases at V and 10 bases at J; junction bases unmatched: 10. The CDR3 protein is CASSSPGTGRGKLFF. In DNA form, the CDR3 reads TGTGCCAGCAGTTCCCCCGGGACAGGGAGGGGAAAACTGTTTTTT.

The rearrangement uses TRBV7-9 and TRBJ2-7, with D perhaps matching TRBD1 (5 bases). CDR3 length equals 13 residues. From germline, CDR1 is SEHNR and CDR2 FQNEAQ (reference sequence). V was clipped by 3 bases and J by 0 bases, with 6 bases between them. The CDR3 sequence: CASSFRVSYEQYF. DNA of the CDR3: TGTGCCAGCAGCTTCAGGGTCTCCTACGAGCAGTACTTC.

The genes are TRBV5-1 and TRBJ2-5; D perhaps matches TRBD1 (5 bases). The length of the CDR3 is 15 residues. CDR1 and CDR2 from the germline V gene are SGHRS and YFSETQ. Between the trimmed V and J ends, which lost 0 bases and 5 bases, there was a span of 14 bases. In DNA form, the CDR3 reads TGCGCCAGCAGCTTGGGGACACAATCCCGCGAGACCCAGTACTTC. It is translated as CASSLGTQSRETQYF.

The CDR3 nucleotides read TGTGCCAGCAGTTTATTGGAAGGGGGACTAGCGGGCTACGAGCAGTACTTC. It codes for CASSLLEGGLAGYEQYF. V gene TRBV28 combines with J gene TRBJ2-7; 12 nucleotides line up with TRBD2. Unmatched junction bases numbered 7, after V lost 1 base and J lost 3 bases. This CDR3 has 17 amino acids. Germline loops: CDR1 MDHEN, CDR2 SYDVKM.

The chain recombines TRBV28 with TRBJ1-5; TRBD1 is a possible D gene (6 bases). Germline V gene lookup returns CDR1 MDHEN and CDR2 SYDVKM. V was cut by 2 bases and J by 5 bases, with 16 bases left in between. The CDR3 length is 16 residues. The CDR3 DNA is TGTGCCAGCAGTTTAAGGGCAGGGGACGTCCATCAGCCCCAGCATTTT. Translating gives CASSLRAGDVHQPQHF. Filled out from reference TRBV28 and TRBJ1-5, the complete variable domain reads DVKVTQSSRYLVKRTGEKVFLECVQDMDHENMFWYRQDPGLGLRLIYFSYDVKMKEKGDIPEGYSVSREKKERFSLILESASTNQTSMYLCASSLRAGDVHQPQHFGDGTRLSIL.

The chain couples TRBV5-1 to TRBJ2-3; 8 bases fit TRBD1. There are 14 residues in the CDR3. Germline lookup yields CDR1 SGHRS and CDR2 YFSETQ. The V segment lost 4 bases and the J segment 1 base; nucleotides outside the gene matches: 2. The CDR3 reads CASSEGQGTDTQYF. DNA for the CDR3: TGCGCCAGCAGCGAGGGACAGGGCACAGATACGCAGTATTTT.

The chain employs TRBV5-1 and TRBJ1-2; 10 bases map to TRBD1. The CDR3 has 16 residues. The junction had 10 bases not matched to a gene; V was cut back by 0 bases and J by 8 bases. Germline values: CDR1 SGHRS, CDR2 YFSETQ. The CDR3 nucleotides are TGCGCCAGCAGCTTGGGGCCTGACAGGGGGCTGGGCGGCTACACCTTC. This encodes CASSLGPDRGLGGYTF.

This chain connects TRBV27 to TRBJ2-1; 9 bases are shared with TRBD2. CDR3 length: 17 residues. Germline CDR1 is MNHEY and CDR2 is SMNVEV (reference sequence). The J segment lost 4 bases and the V segment lost 5 bases, leaving 12 bases of the junction unmatched. The CDR3 region is CASSAPPGLAAYNEQFF. CDR3 sequence (DNA): TGTGCCAGCAGTGCCCCTCCGGGACTAGCAGCATACAATGAGCAGTTCTTC.

This CDR3 is CASSLRGQLNTEAFF. In DNA, the CDR3 is TGTGCCAGCAGCTTAAGAGGACAGCTGAACACTGAAGCTTTCTTT. This chain connects TRBV11-3 to TRBJ1-1, with D possibly matching TRBD1 (6 bases). CDR3 length: 15 amino acids. V was clipped by 2 bases and J by 0 bases, with 10 bases between them. Per the germline V gene, CDR1 is SGHNT and CDR2 is YENEEA.

The chain joins TRBV9 to TRBJ2-7; 7 bases fit TRBD1. Trimming at V came to 2 bases and at J to 5 bases, leaving 4 bases not matched to a gene. CDR1 is SGDLS and CDR2 is YYNGEE in the germline V gene. CDR3 length: 13 amino acids. CDR3 DNA sequence: TGTGCCAGCAGCGTGATGACAGGGAACGAGCAGTACTTC. Amino acids: CASSVMTGNEQYF. The variable domain in full, with the rest retrieved from reference TRBV9 and TRBJ2-7, is DSGVTQTPKHLITATGQRVTLRCSPRSGDLSVYWYQQSLDQGLQFLIQYYNGEERAKGNILERFSAQQFPDLHSELNLSSLELGDSALYFCASSVMTGNEQYFGPGTRLTVT.

This chain links TRBV19 with TRBJ2-2; 7 bases line up with TRBD2. The CDR3 length is 15 residues. Looked up from germline, CDR1 is LNHDA and CDR2 is SQIVND (reference sequence). V lost 3 bases, J lost 8 bases, and 9 bases stayed unmatched. In DNA, the CDR3 is TGTGCCAGTAGTATTGCTGGCGGGAGAACAGGGGAGCTGTTTTTT. Its protein is CASSIAGGRTGELFF. Full variable domain (missing parts from reference TRBV19 and TRBJ2-2): DGGITQSPKYLFRKEGQNVTLSCEQNLNHDAMYWYRQDPGQGLRLIYYSQIVNDFQKGDIAEGYSVSREKKESFPLTVTSAQKNPTAFYLCASSIAGGRTGELFFGEGSRLTVL.

This sequence joins TRBV5-1 and TRBJ2-3; 7 nucleotides line up with TRBD2. This CDR3 has 14 amino acids. V shed 4 bases, J shed 4 bases, and the junction held 6 bases outside the gene matches. Germline CDR1 and CDR2: SGHRS and YFSETQ. The CDR3 region has the DNA TGCGCCAGCAGCACTAGCGTGGGGGCAGATACGCAGTATTTT. Amino acid sequence: CASSTSVGADTQYF.

This clone was seen just once. V and J are TRBV30 and TRBJ2-3, with D possibly matching TRBD2 (5 bases). The CDR3 spans 14 residues. CDR1 and CDR2 from the germline V gene are GTSNPN and SVGIG (reference sequence). The V end lost 4 bases, the J end lost 0 bases, and 11 bases lay between the germline ends. The CDR3 nucleotides are TGTGCCTGGAACCGGCTAGCTAGCACAGATACGCAGTATTTT. It encodes CAWNRLASTDTQYF. Full variable domain (outside the CDR3, taken from reference TRBV30 and TRBJ2-3): SQTIHQWPATLVQPVGSPLSLECTVEGTSNPNLYWYRQAAGRGLQLLFYSVGIGQISSEVPQNLSASRPQDRQFILSSKKLLLSDSGFYLCAWNRLASTDTQYFGPGTRLTVL.